These 30 T cell receptor beta chains originate from one sample sequenced in a study of blood T cell repertoires in COVID-19. The repertoire was sequenced with immunoSEQ multiplex PCR; TCRdb's copy has only in-frame clones and lacks some. The sample lists hundreds of thousands of clones, roughly 89% occurring once. Material for sequencing was PBMCs or T cells enriched from blood (not recorded which). Source of these receptors: a woman aged 18-30 years who had recovered from COVID-19.

The gene calls are TRBV4-3 and TRBJ2-3; 7 bases agree with TRBD2. CDR1 and CDR2 (germline): LGHNA, YSLEER. CDR3 length equals 17 residues. The V gene end was trimmed by 4 bases and the J gene end by 0 bases; junction bases not matched to a gene: 10. The CDR3 spells CASSLWEGSGSTDTQYF. The DNA of the CDR3 is TGCGCCAGCAGCCTGTGGGAGGGTAGCGGGAGCACAGATACGCAGTATTTT.

J is TRBJ2-1 and V is TRBV4-3; the match to TRBD2 covers 7 bases. V trimming: 0 bases; J trimming: 8 bases; junction bases outside the gene matches: 4. The CDR3 covers 14 residues. Germline CDR1 LGHNA, CDR2 YSLEER. The CDR3 reads CASSQDGGGYEQFF. CDR3 nucleotides: TGCGCCAGCAGCCAAGATGGGGGGGGGTATGAGCAGTTCTTC.

The chain has TRBV14 and TRBJ1-1; a weak D match, TRBD1 (5 bases). The ends were cut back, 1 base at V and 10 bases at J, with 10 bases in the middle. Germline CDR1 reads SGHDN; CDR2 reads FVKESK. The CDR3 covers 12 residues. In DNA, the CDR3 is TGTGCCAGCAGCCAAGTTGGGGCACCAGCTTTCTTT. Amino acid sequence: CASSQVGAPAFF.

V and J are TRBV11-1 and TRBJ2-7; D is possibly TRBD1 (6 bases). The germline V gene has CDR1 SGHAT and CDR2 FQDESV (reference sequence). The CDR3 runs 15 residues. V was cut by 5 bases and J by 6 bases, with 20 bases left in between. CDR3 protein: CASSQSGVRGSEQYF. As DNA, the CDR3 is TGTGCCAGCAGCCAATCAGGGGTTCGGGGTAGCGAGCAGTACTTC.

This chain links TRBV19 with TRBJ1-1; D uncertain. The germline V gene encodes CDR1 LNHDA and CDR2 SQIVND (reference sequence). V was trimmed by 0 bases and J by 0 bases, leaving 14 bases between them. The CDR3 runs to 17 residues. The chain's CDR3 is CASSIDLPAGLNTEAFF. CDR3 DNA sequence: TGTGCCAGTAGTATAGATCTCCCAGCAGGATTGAACACTGAAGCTTTCTTT.

CDR3 residues: CASSYSMKGAYEQYF. Here the CDR3 DNA reads TGTGCCAGCAGTTACTCGATGAAGGGGGCGTACGAGCAGTACTTC. The chain combines TRBV6-5 with TRBJ2-7; 7 nucleotides align to TRBD1. The CDR3 loop spans 15 amino acids. The V gene's germline CDR1 is MNHEY and CDR2 SVGAGI. Unmatched junction bases numbered 6, after V lost 0 bases and J lost 4 bases.

V usage is TRBV27 and J usage is TRBJ2-6, with a weak D call TRBD1 (5 bases). Trimming took off 5 bases at V and 2 bases at J, with 13 bases between the two ends. This CDR3 comprises 16 residues. Germline lookup yields CDR1 MNHEY and CDR2 SMNVEV (reference sequence). The CDR3 loop reads CASSTLQGTGANVLTF. In DNA form, the CDR3 reads TGTGCCAGCAGTACACTCCAGGGAACTGGGGCCAACGTCCTGACTTTC. Variable domain in full (rest from reference TRBV27 and TRBJ2-6): EAQVTQNPRYLITVTGKKLTVTCSQNMNHEYMSWYRQDPGLGLRQIYYSMNVEVTDKGDVPEGYKVSRKEKRNFPLILESPSPNQTSLYFCASSTLQGTGANVLTFGAGSRLTVL.

This chain joins TRBV9 and TRBJ1-1; 8 positions match TRBD1. Per germline, CDR1 SGDLS and CDR2 YYNGEE. CDR3 size: 14 residues. Trimming removed 4 bases from V and 8 bases from J; junction bases left unmatched: 10. For the CDR3, the DNA is TGTGCCAGCAGCTCCCCCCGACAGGGGCGAGAAGCTTTCTTT. It is translated as CASSSPRQGREAFF.

This chain links TRBV28 with TRBJ1-6; D possibly corresponds to TRBD1 (6 bases). The CDR3 extends over 16 amino acids. V lost 6 bases to trimming and J lost 6 bases, with 18 bases between them. From germline, CDR1 is MDHEN and CDR2 SYDVKM. Here the CDR3 reads CASSLLKDSLNSPLHF. DNA for the CDR3: TGTGCCAGCAGCCTCCTCAAGGACAGTCTTAATTCACCCCTCCACTTT.

The V gene is TRBV11-3, the J gene TRBJ2-1; TRBD2 aligns across 8 bases. The CDR3 spans 18 residues. J was trimmed by 9 bases and V by 1 base; bases with no gene match: 17. CDR1 is SGHNT, CDR2 YENEEA, per germline. CDR3 protein: CASSLGLGKRELGSEQFF. In DNA, the CDR3 is TGTGCCAGCAGCTTAGGACTGGGCAAGCGGGAGTTAGGGAGTGAGCAGTTCTTC.

This clone was detected only a few times. The chain recombines TRBV6-1 with TRBJ1-2, with TRBD1 as a possible D gene (5 bases). V lost 0 bases to trimming and J lost 4 bases, with 9 bases between them. Germline V gives CDR1 MNHNS, CDR2 SASEGT. CDR3 length: 14 amino acids. CDR3 bases: TGTGCCAGCAGTGAAGCTCACAGGAGCTATGGCTACACCTTC. Translating it yields CASSEAHRSYGYTF.

V usage is TRBV6-2 or TRBV6-3 and J usage is TRBJ2-1, with D perhaps matching TRBD2 (6 bases). CDR3 length equals 15 residues. Germline V lookup: CDR1 MNHEY, CDR2 SVGEGT. The V gene lost 0 bases and the J gene lost 10 bases, with 16 bases spanning the gap. The CDR3 nucleotides are TGTGCCAGCAGTTACTCAGGGACTGAGCGAAACGAGCAGTTCTTC. Its protein is CASSYSGTERNEQFF.

The J gene is TRBJ1-2, the V gene TRBV10-3; D uncertain. The germline CDR1 and CDR2 sequences are ENHRY and SYGVKD. This CDR3 region has 13 residues. Trimming cost V 0 bases and J 8 bases, with 10 bases left between them. For the CDR3, the DNA is TGTGCCATCAGTGAGTCCCGCCTTGAGGGCTACACCTTC. Protein sequence: CAISESRLEGYTF.

The chain joins TRBV7-9 to TRBJ1-6; D is perhaps TRBD1 (5 bases). The CDR3 contains 14 residues. Trimming cost V 1 base and J 8 bases, with 9 bases left between them. Per the germline V gene, CDR1 is SEHNR and CDR2 is FQNEAQ (reference sequence). The CDR3 is CASSLETAHSPLHF. CDR3 DNA sequence: TGTGCCAGCAGCTTAGAGACAGCCCATTCACCCCTCCACTTT. Full variable domain (rest looked up from reference TRBV7-9 and TRBJ1-6): DTGVSQNPRHKITKRGQNVTFRCDPISEHNRLYWYRQTLGQGPEFLTYFQNEAQLEKSRLLSDRFSAERPKGSFSTLEIQRTEQGDSAMYLCASSLETAHSPLHFGNGTRLTVT.

The table lists this clone with a few counts. The chain joins TRBV4-1 to TRBJ1-1; D perhaps matches TRBD1 (6 bases). Germline CDR1 is MGHRA and CDR2 is YSYEKL. This CDR3 has 16 residues. V was pared by 0 bases and J by 9 bases, with 20 bases between. As DNA, the CDR3 is TGCGCCAGCAGCCAAGAAAGAGAGACAGGAAGGGCCAAAGCTTTCTTT. Translation: CASSQERETGRAKAFF.

CDR3 region: CASKWNRYTDTQYF. The DNA of the CDR3 is TGTGCCTCTAAGTGGAACAGGTACACAGATACGCAGTATTTT. The V gene is TRBV10-3, the J gene TRBJ2-3; a possible D gene is TRBD1 (5 bases). V was cut by 11 bases and J by 2 bases, with 17 bases left in between. CDR3 length equals 14 residues. Germline CDR1 and CDR2: ENHRY and SYGVKD.

The V and J genes are TRBV9 and TRBJ1-2; 9 bases agree with TRBD1. Trimming removed 3 bases from V and 6 bases from J; junction bases left unmatched: 3. The CDR3 covers 13 residues. CDR1 and CDR2 from the germline V gene are SGDLS and YYNGEE. The CDR3, as DNA: TGTGCCAGCAGCGCCGGGACAGGGCATGGCTACACCTTC. It translates to CASSAGTGHGYTF.

V is TRBV11-3 and J is TRBJ2-1, with a possible D match to TRBD1 (6 bases). Germline V CDR1 and CDR2: SGHNT, YENEEA. Trimming shortened V by 0 bases and J by 9 bases, and 15 bases separated the two germline ends. CDR3 size: 15 residues. The CDR3 DNA is TGTGCCAGCAGCTTAGAAGGTGGGAGAGGGGGTGAGCAGTTCTTC. It yields the protein CASSLEGGRGGEQFF.

The chain uses TRBV19 and TRBJ1-4; 9 bases are a match to TRBD1. The CDR3 runs 16 residues. V dropped 3 bases and J dropped 8; count of bases not matched to a gene: 10. Germline CDR1 LNHDA, CDR2 SQIVND (reference sequence). DNA of the CDR3: TGTGCCAGTAGTATTAGGGGACAGGGATTTAACGAAAAACTGTTTTTT. This gives the protein CASSIRGQGFNEKLFF.

The chain links TRBV4-3 to TRBJ2-2; D is perhaps TRBD2 (6 bases). The CDR3 extends over 16 amino acids. V gave up 1 base and J gave up 2 bases, with 11 bases separating them. The V gene's germline CDR1 is LGHNA and CDR2 YSLEER. CDR3 DNA: TGCGCCAGCAGCCAAGTTGGAGGGATAAACACCGGGGAGCTGTTTTTT. It yields the protein CASSQVGGINTGELFF.

This clone was found once. This chain joins TRBV7-2 and TRBJ2-1, with D perhaps TRBD1 (5 bases). V lost 2 bases and J lost 7, with 12 bases in between. CDR1 and CDR2 from the germline V gene are SGHTA and FQGNSA. This CDR3 comprises 14 residues. CDR3 coding DNA: TGTGCCAGCAGCTTAATGAGTAGGGGAAATGAGCAGTTCTTC. It codes for CASSLMSRGNEQFF.

This clone has just one count. This sequence joins TRBV7-2 and TRBJ2-1, with 9 bases fitting TRBD2. CDR3 length: 18 residues. CDR1 is SGHTA, CDR2 FQGNSA, per germline. The V gene end was trimmed by 1 base and the J gene end by 8 bases; junction bases not matched to a gene: 15. The CDR3 loop reads CASSLVPRRAGGNDEQFF. CDR3 bases: TGTGCCAGCAGCTTAGTACCCCGGAGAGCGGGGGGCAACGATGAGCAGTTCTTC.

V gene TRBV15 combines with J gene TRBJ2-7; D ambiguous. The CDR3 loop spans 15 amino acids. Between the trimmed V and J ends, which lost 0 bases and 6 bases, there was a span of 15 bases. Germline V gene lookup returns CDR1 LNHNV and CDR2 YYDKDF (reference sequence). In nucleotides, the CDR3 is TGTGCCACCAGCAGAGATAGGAGCGAAATGGGCGAGCAGTACTTC. The encoded protein is CATSRDRSEMGEQYF.

The chain links TRBV15 to TRBJ1-3; the D is unclear. Per the germline V gene, CDR1 is LNHNV and CDR2 is YYDKDF (reference sequence). This CDR3 has 15 amino acids. V lost 5 bases to trimming and J lost 0 bases, with 11 bases between them. The CDR3 loop is CATSSSWLSGNTIYF. For the CDR3, the DNA is TGTGCCACCAGCTCCTCCTGGCTCTCTGGAAACACCATATATTTT.

This clone was observed once. The V call is TRBV27, the J call TRBJ1-5, with 7 positions matching TRBD1. Per germline, CDR1 MNHEY and CDR2 SMNVEV (reference sequence). Trimming took 6 bases from V and 0 from J; bases not matched to a gene: 11. The CDR3 sequence is 17 residues long. The CDR3 DNA sequence: TGTGCCAGCAGCCCTAGGTGGACAGGCTATAGCAATCAGCCCCAGCATTTT. Residues: CASSPRWTGYSNQPQHF.

With regard to this clone: One junction end does not reproduce the germline sequence, and a read error may be involved. This chain's CDR3 is CARRDRATDLFTDTQYF. The DNA of the CDR3 is TGCGCCCGCAGGGACAGGGCCACCGATTTATTCACAGATACGCAGTATTTT. The chain recombines TRBV10-1 with TRBJ2-3; 9 nucleotides align to TRBD1. This CDR3 is built from 17 residues. CDR1 is WNHNN and CDR2 is SYGVQD in the germline V gene (reference sequence).

The chain combines TRBV5-1 with TRBJ1-4; D is ambiguous. The V and J ends lost 4 bases and 6 bases respectively, with 10 bases between them. CDR1 is SGHRS and CDR2 is YFSETQ in the germline V gene. This CDR3 spans 13 amino acids. As DNA, the CDR3 is TGCGCCAGCAGCATGACAATCGATGAAAAACTGTTTTTT. Its translation is CASSMTIDEKLFF.

J is TRBJ2-5 and V is TRBV7-9, with 11 nucleotides matching TRBD2. Germline CDR1 SEHNR, CDR2 FQNEAQ (reference sequence). The trim removed 3 bases at V and 5 bases at J, leaving 8 bases unmatched. The CDR3 runs to 16 residues. For the CDR3, the DNA is TGTGCCAGCAGCTTTAGCGGGAGGGTCTCCGGGGAGACCCAGTACTTC. It translates to CASSFSGRVSGETQYF. Supplemented by reference TRBV7-9 and TRBJ2-5, the full variable domain reads DTGVSQNPRHKITKRGQNVTFRCDPISEHNRLYWYRQTLGQGPEFLTYFQNEAQLEKSRLLSDRFSAERPKGSFSTLEIQRTEQGDSAMYLCASSFSGRVSGETQYFGPGTRLLVL.

The V call is TRBV12-3 or TRBV12-4, the J call TRBJ1-2; D not certain. This CDR3 region has 13 residues. The V end lost 3 bases, the J end lost 7 bases, and 12 bases lay between the germline ends. CDR3 protein: CASSLGSSGGYTF. The CDR3 DNA follows: TGTGCCAGCAGTTTGGGTAGTTCGGGTGGCTACACCTTC.

V is TRBV5-1 and J is TRBJ2-7, with TRBD1 as a possible D gene (6 bases). This CDR3 region has 15 residues. Trimming removed 0 bases at V and 4 bases at J, with 14 bases between. Germline V gives CDR1 SGHRS, CDR2 YFSETQ. CDR3 in DNA: TGCGCCAGCAGCTTGGAGTCAGGGGTTCGGTACGAGCAGTACTTC. It encodes CASSLESGVRYEQYF. The entire variable domain, with the rest obtained from reference TRBV5-1 and TRBJ2-7, is as follows: KAGVTQTPRYLIKTRGQQVTLSCSPISGHRSVSWYQQTPGQGLQFLFEYFSETQRNKGNFPGRFSGRQFSNSRSEMNVSTLELGDSALYLCASSLESGVRYEQYFGPGTRLTVT.